Presented here are 5 T cell receptor beta chains from one specimen sequenced in a study of T cells after yellow fever vaccination. TCRdb ran MiXCR on the 5' RACE reads and lists one entry per CDR3 protein. The table lists some 350,000 distinct CDR3 sequences, around 3.9% of them singletons, with 20% to 25% in the top ten. The source material was PBMCs, sampled 5 days after the yellow fever booster vaccination. These receptor sequences come from a man between 18 and 35 years old who received the YFV17D yellow fever vaccine.

The chain combines TRBV10-3 with TRBJ2-3; 7 positions match TRBD2. Germline trimming cut 4 bases from V and 4 bases from J; bases unmatched to any gene: 5. Germline CDR1 ENHRY, CDR2 SYGVKD. CDR3 length equals 14 residues. CDR3 sequence: CAISVAGDSDTQYF. In nucleotides, the CDR3 is TGTGCCATCAGTGTGGCGGGGGACTCAGATACGCAGTATTTT.

This clonotype has a count of ten or more. This sequence joins TRBV18 and TRBJ2-4, with a weak D call TRBD2 (5 bases). Germline V gene lookup returns CDR1 KGHSH and CDR2 LQKENI. The CDR3 is 14 amino acids. V dropped 2 bases and J dropped 8 bases, with 13 bases sitting between them. CDR3 in amino acids: CASSPGNKEDIQYF. CDR3 DNA: TGTGCCAGCTCACCAGGAAATAAGGAGGACATTCAGTACTTC.

This clonotype occurred a few times. The chain carries TRBV18 and TRBJ2-7; TRBD2 agrees at 7 bases. Germline lookup yields CDR1 KGHSH and CDR2 LQKENI. CDR3 length: 15 amino acids. V was pared by 3 bases and J by 3 bases, with 8 bases of the junction left unmatched. For the CDR3, the DNA is TGTGCCAGCTCACCCCTCGGGGGGATGGGCTACGAGCAGTACTTC. Translated: CASSPLGGMGYEQYF.

This clonotype has a handful of counts. This chain uses TRBV9 with TRBJ2-1; D is unresolved. Between the trimmed V and J ends, which lost 4 bases and 8 bases, there was a span of 16 bases. The CDR3 runs 14 residues. Germline CDR1 and CDR2: SGDLS and YYNGEE. Here the CDR3 reads CASSPLSSNDEQFF. Written as DNA, the CDR3 is TGTGCCAGCAGCCCCCTGTCGTCTAACGATGAGCAGTTCTTC.

This clonotype was seen a few times. The chain employs TRBV13 and TRBJ1-2; perhaps TRBD1 as D (6 bases). Germline assignment: CDR1 PRHDT and CDR2 FYEKMQ (reference sequence). This CDR3 has 14 amino acids. V was trimmed by 1 base and J by 4 bases, leaving 10 bases between them. The CDR3 is CASSLDGGRYGYTF. The CDR3 nucleotides read TGTGCCAGCAGCTTAGATGGGGGGCGCTATGGCTACACCTTC.